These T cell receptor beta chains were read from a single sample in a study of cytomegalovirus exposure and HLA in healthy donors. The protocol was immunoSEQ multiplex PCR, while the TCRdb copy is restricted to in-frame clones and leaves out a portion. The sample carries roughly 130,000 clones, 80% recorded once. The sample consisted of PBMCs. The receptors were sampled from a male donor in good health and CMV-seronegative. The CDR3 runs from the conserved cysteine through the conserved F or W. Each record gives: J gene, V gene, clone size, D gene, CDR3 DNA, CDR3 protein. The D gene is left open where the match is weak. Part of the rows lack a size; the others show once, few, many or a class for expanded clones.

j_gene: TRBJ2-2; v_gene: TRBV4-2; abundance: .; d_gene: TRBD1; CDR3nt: TGTGCCAGCAGCCGTGGGACAGGGGGCAACACCGGGGAGCTGTTTTTT; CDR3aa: CASSRGTGGNTGELFF
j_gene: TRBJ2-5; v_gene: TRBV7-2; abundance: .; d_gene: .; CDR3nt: TGTGCCAGCAGCTTAGTTATCGTCAGCCAAGAGACCCAGTACTTC; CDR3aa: CASSLVIVSQETQYF
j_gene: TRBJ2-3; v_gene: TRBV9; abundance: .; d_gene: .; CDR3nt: TGTGCCAGCAGCGTAGAAAGCGACCATTGGGCAGATACGCAGTATTTT; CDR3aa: CASSVESDHWADTQYF
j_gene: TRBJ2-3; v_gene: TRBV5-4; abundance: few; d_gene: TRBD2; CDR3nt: TGTGCCAGCAGCGAGGGACTAGCAGGCACAGATACGCAGTATTTT; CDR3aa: CASSEGLAGTDTQYF
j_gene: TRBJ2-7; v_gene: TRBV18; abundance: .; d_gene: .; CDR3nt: TGTGCCAGCTCGAAGGCCAGGGATAGCTCCTACGAGCAGTACTTC; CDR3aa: CASSKARDSSYEQYF
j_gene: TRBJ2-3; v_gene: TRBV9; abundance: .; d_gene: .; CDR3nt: TGTGCCAGCAGAGGGGAGGTAAATGCAGATACGCAGTATTTT; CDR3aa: CASRGEVNADTQYF
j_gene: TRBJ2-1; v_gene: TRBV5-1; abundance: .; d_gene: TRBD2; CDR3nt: TGCGCCAGCAGCTTCTATGTGACTAGCGGAGAGCAGTTCTTC; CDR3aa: CASSFYVTSGEQFF
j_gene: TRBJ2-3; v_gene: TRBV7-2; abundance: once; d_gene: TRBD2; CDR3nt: TGTGCCAGCAGCGTGCTAGCGGGAGAAGGCGCAGATACGCAGTATTTT; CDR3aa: CASSVLAGEGADTQYF
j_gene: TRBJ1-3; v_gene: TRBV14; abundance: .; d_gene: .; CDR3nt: TGTGCCAGCAGCCTGGCCGGGACTTCTGGAAACACCATATATTTT; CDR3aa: CASSLAGTSGNTIYF
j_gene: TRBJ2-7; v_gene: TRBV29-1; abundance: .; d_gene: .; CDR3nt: TGCAGCGTGGCGGGACCCTACGAGCAGTACTTC; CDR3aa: CSVAGPYEQYF
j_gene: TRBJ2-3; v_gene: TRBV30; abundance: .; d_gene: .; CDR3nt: TGTGCCTGGGAGCCCCCAGGGTCCTACACAGATACGCAGTATTTT; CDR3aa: CAWEPPGSYTDTQYF
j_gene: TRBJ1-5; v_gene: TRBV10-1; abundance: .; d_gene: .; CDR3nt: TGCGCCAGCAGTGAGGCCGGGGTAGGGCAGCCCCAGCATTTT; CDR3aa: CASSEAGVGQPQHF
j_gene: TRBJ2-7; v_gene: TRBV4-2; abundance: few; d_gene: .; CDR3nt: TGTGCCAGCAGCCAAGATGCCTCAGTCCGGGAATACGAGCAGTACTTC; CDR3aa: CASSQDASVREYEQYF
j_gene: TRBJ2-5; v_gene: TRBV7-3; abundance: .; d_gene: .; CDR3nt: TGTGCCAGCAGCTTATCAGGCGAAGAGACCCAGTACTTC; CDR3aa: CASSLSGEETQYF
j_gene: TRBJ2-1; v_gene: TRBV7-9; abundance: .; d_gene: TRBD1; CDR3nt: TGTTCCAGCAGCTTAGAGACAGGGGTCAATGAGCAGTTCTTC; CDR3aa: CSSSLETGVNEQFF
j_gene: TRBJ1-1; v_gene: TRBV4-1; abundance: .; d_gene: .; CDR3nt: TGCGCCAGCAGCCGCGTACTCCAGGGTATTTCGAGGATCGACACTGAAGCTTTCTTT; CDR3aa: CASSRVLQGISRIDTEAFF
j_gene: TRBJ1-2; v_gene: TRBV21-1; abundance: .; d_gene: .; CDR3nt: TGTGCCAGCAGCAACGGGACAAACTATGGCTACACCTTC; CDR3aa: CASSNGTNYGYTF
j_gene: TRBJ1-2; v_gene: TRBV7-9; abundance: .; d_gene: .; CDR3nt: TGTGCCAGCAGCTTAGTAACTGCGTATGGCTACACCTTC; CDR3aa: CASSLVTAYGYTF
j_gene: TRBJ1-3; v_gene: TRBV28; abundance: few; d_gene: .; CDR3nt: TGTGCCAGCAGTCCTCCCGATGGCAGGGGTTTAGGAAACACCATATATTTT; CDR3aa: CASSPPDGRGLGNTIYF
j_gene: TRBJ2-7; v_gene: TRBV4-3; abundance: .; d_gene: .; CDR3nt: TGCGCCAGCAGCCAAGTGGTAGCTGTGGAAGTCTACGAGCAGTACTTC; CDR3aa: CASSQVVAVEVYEQYF
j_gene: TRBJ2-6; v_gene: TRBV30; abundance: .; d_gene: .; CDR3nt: TGTGCCTGGATCAAATCTCTGGGGTCAGTAAAACCTGGGGCCAACGGCCTGACTTTC; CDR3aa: CAWIKSLGSVKPGANGLTF
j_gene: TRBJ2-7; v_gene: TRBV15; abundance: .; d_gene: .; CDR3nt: TGTGCCACCAGCAGAGTAGGGGCCGTTTACGAGCAGTACTTC; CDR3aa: CATSRVGAVYEQYF
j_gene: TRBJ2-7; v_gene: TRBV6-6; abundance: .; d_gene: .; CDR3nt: TGTGCCAGCAGCCGCCCACAGGGCTCGGGGTACGAGCAGTACTTC; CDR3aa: CASSRPQGSGYEQYF
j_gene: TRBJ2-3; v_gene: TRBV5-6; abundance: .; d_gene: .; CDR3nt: TGTGCCAGCAGCCGTAGATACTCCACCCCTGTCGATACGCAGTATTTT; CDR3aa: CASSRRYSTPVDTQYF
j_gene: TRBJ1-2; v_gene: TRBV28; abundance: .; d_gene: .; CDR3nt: TGTGCCAGCAGTTTCGTCGGGGGAAGAACCACTTACTATGGCTACACCTTC; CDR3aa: CASSFVGGRTTYYGYTF
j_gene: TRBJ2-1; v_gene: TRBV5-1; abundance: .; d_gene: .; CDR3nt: TGCGCCAGCAGCTTGGAGGGGCGCTCCTACAATGAGCAGTTCTTC; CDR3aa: CASSLEGRSYNEQFF
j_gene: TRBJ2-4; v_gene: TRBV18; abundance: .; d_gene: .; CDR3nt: TGTGCCAGCTCACCGTCAGGGGCGCCTAAAAACATTCAGTACTTC; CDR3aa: CASSPSGAPKNIQYF
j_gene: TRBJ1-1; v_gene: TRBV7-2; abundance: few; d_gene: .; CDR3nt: TGTGCCAGCAGCGTAGTTAGGGAGAGGGCTTTCTTT; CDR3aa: CASSVVRERAFF
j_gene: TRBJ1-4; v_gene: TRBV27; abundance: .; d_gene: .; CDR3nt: TGTGCCAGCAGTTTATTTTCGGGATCGGACGACGTAATCCAAAAACTGTTTTTT; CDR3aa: CASSLFSGSDDVIQKLFF
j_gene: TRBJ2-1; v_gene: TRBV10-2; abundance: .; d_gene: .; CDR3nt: TGCGCCAGCAGTGTAAACAATGAGCAGTTCTTC; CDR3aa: CASSVNNEQFF
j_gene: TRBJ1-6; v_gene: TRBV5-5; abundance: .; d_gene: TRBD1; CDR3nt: TGTGCCAGCAGCTTGGGACAGGGTAATTCACCCCTCCACTTT; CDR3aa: CASSLGQGNSPLHF
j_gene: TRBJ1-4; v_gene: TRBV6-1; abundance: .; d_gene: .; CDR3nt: TGTGCCAGCAGTGAGATACAGGGAACTAATGAAAAACTGTTTTTT; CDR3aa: CASSEIQGTNEKLFF
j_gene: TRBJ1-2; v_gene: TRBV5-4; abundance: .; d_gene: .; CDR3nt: TGTGCCAGCAGCAAAACAGGGTATGGCTACACCTTC; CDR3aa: CASSKTGYGYTF